This T cell receptor (beta chain) is drawn from a study of blood T cells in healthy people across ages. Broader study findings: Considered underestimates were the diversity estimates obtained from one million T cells. The study could not conclusively compare naive and antigen-experienced cells, given its unsorted PBMCs.

Concerning this clonotype: No antigen is known for it.

The CDR3 is 12 amino acids. Germline CDR1 DFQATT, CDR2 SNEGSKA (reference sequence). V was trimmed by 7 bases and J by 1 base, leaving 10 bases between them. Primed by a sample-barcoded 5' primer and a J-beta primer mix, a second PCR proceeded for about 6 to 11 cycles. Tagging of each cDNA molecule was performed by a template-switch adaptor with 12 random nucleotides. TCRdb independently ran MiXCR on the 5' RACE reads; one entry per CDR3 protein. In the table there are about 1.1 million distinct CDR3 sequences, about two fifths of which are singletons. The rearrangement uses TRBV20-1 and TRBJ1-2; D uncertain. Sequencing was carried out using blood. The clonotype originates from a man between 18 and 29 years old in good health. CDR3 sequence (DNA): TGCAGTGGTTCCAGTAATAACTATGGCTACACCTTC. It translates to CSGSSNNYGYTF.